In its sample, the clone carrying this T cell receptor (beta chain) was seen a few times. No antigen is known for it. There were TCR beta CDR3 regions amplified from RNA transcripts. With the HTBI primer set, the TCR CDR3 went through a first round of RT-PCR. Each CDR3 protein is one row after TCRdb ran MiXCR on the multiplex PCR reads. This table holds more than 350,000 distinct CDR3 sequences, 14% to 15% found once. CDR3 length: 11 amino acids. Germline V CDR1 and CDR2: SEHNR, FQNEAQ (reference sequence). V was cut by 3 bases and J by 12 bases, with 9 bases left in between. The diagnoses drew upon clinical symptoms, serum thyroxine and TRAb, thyroid ultrasound and orbital computed tomography. This sample was taken from a study of T cells in Graves' hyperthyroidism and ophthalmopathy. The overall study: Blood was drawn when the patient was first diagnosed and still untreated.

The study's findings and limits: A model of 13 V-J pairs discriminated ophthalmopathy from stable hyperthyroidism.

This clonotype originated in a woman between 25 and 40 years old with Graves' hyperthyroidism. Sequencing was performed on blood. V is TRBV7-9 and J is TRBJ2-1, with D perhaps TRBD2 (6 bases). CDR3 loop: CASSFRELQFF. CDR3 sequence (DNA): TGTGCCAGCAGCTTCCGGGAGCTGCAGTTCTTC.